The entry below gives a single TCR beta chain sequence along with its context. The antigen is not known. This sample was taken from a study of regulatory and conventional T cells in RAG deficiency. Sequenced by immunoSEQ multiplex PCR; TCRdb stores in-frame clones only, minus some. The repertoire holds 6,000 to 8,500 clones, with almost 85% as singletons. Study-level findings and limits: Omenn patients showed >90% Treg-Tconv overlap and shorter CDR3 lengths. Sorted Omenn CD25-high CD127-low cells may not be bona fide Tregs. Control T-cell subsets had markedly higher Shannon entropy and lower Simpson indices than RAG-deficient patients.

CDR3 length: 15 residues. Germline CDR1 MNHEY, CDR2 SMNVEV (reference sequence). Unmatched junction bases numbered 8, after V lost 3 bases and J lost 6 bases. These data were also reused for a study on regulatory T cells. That source adds: The PCR used 52 TRBV and 13 TRBJ primers. Skewed V and J usage and few unique V-J pairs marked patient repertoires, most in Tregs.

This chain joins TRBV27 and TRBJ2-7; TRBD2 aligns across 10 bases. Sequences were obtained from CD8+ T cells sorted from blood. The sequence came from a human donor in good health. The CDR3 region is CASSFSAGGPGEQYF. As DNA, the CDR3 is TGTGCCAGCAGTTTTTCAGCGGGGGGGCCGGGCGAGCAGTACTTC.